The 12 T cell receptor beta chains reported below all come from one sample, sequenced in a study of T-cell memory formation after mild COVID-19. MiXCR was run by TCRdb on the 5' RACE reads, yielding one entry per CDR3 protein. The data contain fewer than 250,000 distinct CDR3 sequences, roughly 27% of them singletons. Sequenced input: PBMCs or a T cell subset sorted from them (not recorded which). Receptors were obtained from an adult woman who had mild COVID-19 (a few samples of this study predate the infection). Cell type and time point are not known.

This clonotype showed up just a few times. The rearrangement uses TRBV25-1 and TRBJ2-5; no clear D. Deletions cut 1 base from V and 5 bases from J, with 8 bases between. CDR1 MGHDK and CDR2 SYGVNS come from the germline V gene. There are 13 residues in the CDR3. CDR3 residues: CASSESWSETQYF. The CDR3 coding sequence is TGTGCCAGCAGTGAATCATGGTCGGAGACCCAGTACTTC.

The rearrangement joins TRBV6-5 to TRBJ2-3, with D possibly matching TRBD1 (5 bases). Looked up from germline, CDR1 is MNHEY and CDR2 is SVGAGI. V was cut by 9 bases and J by 4 bases, with 8 bases left in between. This CDR3 spans 11 amino acids. In DNA, the CDR3 is TGTGCCAGTGAACAGGCAGATACGCAGTATTTT. Its protein is CASEQADTQYF.

This clonotype was seen only a few times. This rearrangement joins TRBV13 to TRBJ2-7; D tentatively fits TRBD1 or TRBD2 (5 bases each). The germline V gene encodes CDR1 PRHDT and CDR2 FYEKMQ (reference sequence). The length of the CDR3 is 17 residues. V lost 5 bases, J lost 4 bases, and 24 bases lay in between. The DNA of the CDR3 is TGTGCCAGCAGCCCAAGCCGCTTAGGGACCCCAAGATACGAGCAGTACTTC. Translated, it gives CASSPSRLGTPRYEQYF.

There are a few counts of this clonotype. This chain uses TRBV30 with TRBJ1-6, with D unclear. Trimming removed 4 bases at V and 8 bases at J, with 6 bases between. This CDR3 contains 11 residues. Looked up from germline, CDR1 is GTSNPN and CDR2 is SVGIG (reference sequence). The DNA of the CDR3 is TGTGCCTGGATGTTATATTCACCCCTCCACTTT. Translation gives CAWMLYSPLHF.

This clonotype was recorded many times. The chain carries TRBV7-2 and TRBJ2-3; TRBD2 aligns across 8 bases. CDR1 SGHTA and CDR2 FQGNSA come from the germline V gene. The CDR3 is made up of 15 amino acids. V gave up 4 bases and J gave up 0 bases; unmatched junction bases: 3. This CDR3 reads CASSSLAASTDTQYF. CDR3 nucleotide sequence: TGTGCCAGCAGCTCACTAGCGGCTAGCACAGATACGCAGTATTTT. The full variable domain, completed using reference TRBV7-2 and TRBJ2-3, is GAGVSQSPSNKVTEKGKDVELRCDPISGHTALYWYRQSLGQGLEFLIYFQGNSAPDKSGLPSDRFSAERTGGSVSTLTIQRTQQEDSAVYLCASSSLAASTDTQYFGPGTRLTVL.

In DNA, the CDR3 is TGTGCCAGCACCCCTGTGGTAGGGGAGGACGGGGAGCTGTTTTTT. It is translated as CASTPVVGEDGELFF. The chain carries TRBV25-1 and TRBJ2-2; TRBD2 might be the D (6 bases). Looked up from germline, CDR1 is MGHDK and CDR2 is SYGVNS. This CDR3 comprises 15 residues. Deletions cut 7 bases from V and 7 bases from J, with 19 bases between.

The rearrangement links TRBV19 to TRBJ1-5; 7 nucleotides align to TRBD1. After removal of 5 bases from V and 6 bases from J, the junction contained 4 bases not matched to a gene. The germline CDR1 and CDR2 sequences are LNHDA and SQIVND (reference sequence). The CDR3 sequence is 13 residues long. The CDR3 region is CASSQGGRQPQHF. The CDR3 bases are TGTGCCAGTAGTCAGGGGGGGCGTCAGCCCCAGCATTTT.

The chain recombines TRBV4-2 with TRBJ2-1, with D perhaps TRBD2 (6 bases). Germline CDR1 and CDR2: LGHNA and YNFKEQ. The V end lost 1 base, the J end lost 5 bases, and 18 bases lay between the germline ends. The CDR3 has 17 residues. The CDR3 DNA reads TGTGCCAGCAGCCAAGTGGAATCGGGGGAGAATCACAATGAGCAGTTCTTC. Translation: CASSQVESGENHNEQFF.

The chain is built from TRBV5-6 and TRBJ2-7; 11 positions match TRBD1. CDR1 is SGHDT, CDR2 YYEEEE, per germline. The CDR3 loop spans 13 amino acids. Trimming at V came to 5 bases and at J to 6 bases, leaving 4 bases not matched to a gene. The CDR3 DNA follows: TGTGCCAGCAGTCGGGACAGGGGGGGCGAGCAGTACTTC. As protein: CASSRDRGGEQYF.

This clonotype was recorded a few times. The V call is TRBV5-1, the J call TRBJ2-7, with a possible D match to TRBD1 (5 bases). The CDR3 length is 14 residues. Germline V CDR1 and CDR2: SGHRS, YFSETQ. V was trimmed by 0 bases and J by 0 bases, leaving 7 bases between them. This CDR3 is CASSLVGDSYEQYF. The CDR3 nucleotides read TGCGCCAGCAGCTTGGTAGGGGACTCCTACGAGCAGTACTTC.

Only one count was recorded for this clonotype. The chain is built from TRBV18 and TRBJ1-1; the D is unclear. CDR1 and CDR2 (germline): KGHSH, LQKENI. Trimming took 3 bases from V and 7 from J, leaving 9 bases between them. There are 12 residues in the CDR3. DNA of the CDR3: TGTGCCAGCTCACCTTATGTGGGTGAAGCTTTCTTT. Translating gives CASSPYVGEAFF.

This clonotype was seen a handful of times. V usage is TRBV27 and J usage is TRBJ1-1, with 8 bases identical to TRBD1. The CDR3 spans 13 residues. The germline CDR1 and CDR2 sequences are MNHEY and SMNVEV (reference sequence). Unmatched junction bases numbered 9, after V lost 5 bases and J lost 10 bases. This CDR3 reads CASSLPGGYRAFF. The CDR3 DNA is TGTGCCAGCAGTCTCCCAGGGGGCTATCGAGCTTTCTTT.